One and the same sample provided the 3 T cell receptor beta chains below, sequenced in a study of blood T cells in healthy people across ages. A second PCR of roughly 6 to 12 cycles used a sample-barcoded 5' primer and a J-beta primer mix. A single record per CDR3 protein comes from TCRdb applying MiXCR to the 5' RACE reads. The sample gives 1.5 million to 2 million distinct CDR3 sequences, 28% of which show up once; roughly 8% is in the top ten. The sequencing sample was made of blood. The receptors come from a woman between 25 and 40 years old in good health.

This clonotype was found a few times. The chain is built from TRBV4-2 and TRBJ2-7, with 8 bases aligning to TRBD2. Trimming cost V 0 bases and J 5 bases; bases outside gene matches: 12. The V gene's germline CDR1 is LGHNA and CDR2 YNFKEQ. The CDR3 spans 17 residues. CDR3 sequence reads: CASSQEGPGLAAHEQYF. The CDR3 DNA reads TGTGCCAGCAGCCAAGAGGGCCCAGGACTAGCCGCCCACGAGCAGTACTTC.

The chain couples TRBV6-5 to TRBJ1-3; D is possibly TRBD1 (5 bases). The CDR3 runs 14 residues. Germline loops: CDR1 MNHEY, CDR2 SVGAGI. The ends were cut back, 6 bases at V and 0 bases at J, with 9 bases in the middle. The CDR3 DNA reads TGTGCCAGCAGCAAGACAGTCTCTGGAAACACCATATATTTT. Translation: CASSKTVSGNTIYF.

There are many counts of this clonotype. The chain couples TRBV29-1 to TRBJ2-1, with TRBD2 matching 10 bases. This CDR3 spans 16 amino acids. Germline trimming cut 3 bases from V and 3 bases from J; bases unmatched to any gene: 8. CDR1 and CDR2 from the germline V gene are SQVTM and ANQGSEA. CDR3 in DNA: TGCAGCGTTGATTTCCTAGCGGGGGTCCACTACAATGAGCAGTTCTTC. Amino acid sequence: CSVDFLAGVHYNEQFF.